Here is one TCR beta chain with its context. Clones were read by immunoSEQ multiplex PCR, and TCRdb kept only the in-frame ones, dropping some. The sample consists of several thousand clones, around 84% of them appearing once. Germline V gene data show CDR1 as SGHRS and CDR2 as YFSETQ. This CDR3 comprises 14 residues. Trimming pared 3 bases from V and 0 bases from J, leaving 10 bases between. These data belong to a study of blood T cell repertoires in COVID-19. The specimen was peripheral blood. This clonotype originated in a human donor in a cohort sampled during active COVID-19. The chain uses TRBV5-1 and TRBJ2-7; D is unresolved. Here the CDR3 reads CASSSDSSSYEQYF. CDR3 bases: TGCGCCAGCAGCTCAGACTCAAGCTCCTACGAGCAGTACTTC.